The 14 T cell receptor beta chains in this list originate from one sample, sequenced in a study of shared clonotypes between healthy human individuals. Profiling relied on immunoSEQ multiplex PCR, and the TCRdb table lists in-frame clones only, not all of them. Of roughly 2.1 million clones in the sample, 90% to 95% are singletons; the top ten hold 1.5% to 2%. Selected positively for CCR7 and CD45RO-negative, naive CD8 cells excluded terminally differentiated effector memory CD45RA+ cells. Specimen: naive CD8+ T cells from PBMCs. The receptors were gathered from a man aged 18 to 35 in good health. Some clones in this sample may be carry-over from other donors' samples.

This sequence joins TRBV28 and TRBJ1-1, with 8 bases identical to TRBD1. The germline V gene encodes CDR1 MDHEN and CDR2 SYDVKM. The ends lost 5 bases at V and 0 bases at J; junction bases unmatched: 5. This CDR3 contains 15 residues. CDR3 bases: TGTGCCAGCAGTCCGGTGACAGGGGTGAACACTGAAGCTTTCTTT. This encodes CASSPVTGVNTEAFF.

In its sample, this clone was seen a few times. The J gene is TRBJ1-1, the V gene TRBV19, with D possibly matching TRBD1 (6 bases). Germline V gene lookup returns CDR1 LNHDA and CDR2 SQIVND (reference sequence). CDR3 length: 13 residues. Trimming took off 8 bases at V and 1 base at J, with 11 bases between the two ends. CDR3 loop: CASGSTGNTEAFF. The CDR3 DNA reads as TGTGCCAGTGGATCGACAGGGAACACTGAAGCTTTCTTT.

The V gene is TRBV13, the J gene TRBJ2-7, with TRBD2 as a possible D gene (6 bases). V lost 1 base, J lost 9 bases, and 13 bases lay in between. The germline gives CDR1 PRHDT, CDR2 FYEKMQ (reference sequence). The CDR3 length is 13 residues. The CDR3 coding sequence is TGTGCCAGCAGCTTAGATCAGGCCGGGGGGCAGTACTTC. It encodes CASSLDQAGGQYF.

The CDR3 loop is CASSMKGFHNEQFF. CDR3 DNA sequence: TGTGCCAGTAGTATGAAGGGCTTCCACAATGAGCAGTTCTTC. The V and J genes are TRBV19 and TRBJ2-1; D gene unclear. The V gene's germline CDR1 is LNHDA and CDR2 SQIVND (reference sequence). The ends were cut back, 3 bases at V and 5 bases at J, with 11 bases in the middle. The CDR3 has 14 residues.

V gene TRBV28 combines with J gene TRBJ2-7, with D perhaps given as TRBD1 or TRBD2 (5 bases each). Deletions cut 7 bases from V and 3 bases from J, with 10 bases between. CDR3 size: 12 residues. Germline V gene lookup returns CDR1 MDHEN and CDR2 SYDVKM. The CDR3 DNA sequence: TGTGCCAGCACCCTGAGGGGCTACGAGCAGTACTTC. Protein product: CASTLRGYEQYF.

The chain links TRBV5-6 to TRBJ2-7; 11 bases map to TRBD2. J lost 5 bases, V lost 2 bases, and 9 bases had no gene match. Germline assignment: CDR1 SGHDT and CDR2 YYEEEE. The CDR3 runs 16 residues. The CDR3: CASSLISGLAENEQYF. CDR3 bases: TGTGCCAGCAGCTTAATTTCGGGACTAGCGGAGAACGAGCAGTACTTC.

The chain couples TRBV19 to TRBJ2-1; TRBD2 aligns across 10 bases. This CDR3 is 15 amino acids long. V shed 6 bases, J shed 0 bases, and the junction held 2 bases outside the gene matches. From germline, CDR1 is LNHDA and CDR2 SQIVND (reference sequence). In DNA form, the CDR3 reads TGTGCCAGTAGAAGCGGGAGGGCCTCCTACAATGAGCAGTTCTTC. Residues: CASRSGRASYNEQFF.

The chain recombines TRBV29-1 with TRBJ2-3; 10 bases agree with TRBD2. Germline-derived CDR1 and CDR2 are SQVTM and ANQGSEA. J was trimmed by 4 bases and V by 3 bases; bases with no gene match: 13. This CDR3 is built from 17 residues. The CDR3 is CSVDPPAGGSIADTQYF. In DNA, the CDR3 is TGCAGCGTTGACCCCCCAGCGGGAGGGAGTATAGCAGATACGCAGTATTTT.

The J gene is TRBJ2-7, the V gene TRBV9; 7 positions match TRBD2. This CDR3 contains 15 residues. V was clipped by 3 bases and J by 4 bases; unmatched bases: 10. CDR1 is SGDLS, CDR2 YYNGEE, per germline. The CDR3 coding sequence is TGTGCCAGCAGCGGGGGATCTAGCGGATTATACGAGCAGTACTTC. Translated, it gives CASSGGSSGLYEQYF.

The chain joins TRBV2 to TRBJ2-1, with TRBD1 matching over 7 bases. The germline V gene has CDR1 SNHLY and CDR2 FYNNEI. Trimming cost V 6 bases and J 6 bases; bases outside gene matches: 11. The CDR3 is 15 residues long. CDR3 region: CASRSDREHVNEQFF. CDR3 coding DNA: TGTGCCAGCAGGTCTGACAGGGAACACGTCAATGAGCAGTTCTTC.

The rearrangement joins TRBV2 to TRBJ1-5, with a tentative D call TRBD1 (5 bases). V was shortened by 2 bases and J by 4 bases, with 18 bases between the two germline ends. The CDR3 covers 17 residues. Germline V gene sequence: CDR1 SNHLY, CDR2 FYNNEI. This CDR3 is CASSETFGAGLNQPQHF. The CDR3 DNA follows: TGTGCCAGCAGTGAAACCTTTGGGGCAGGACTTAATCAGCCCCAGCATTTT.

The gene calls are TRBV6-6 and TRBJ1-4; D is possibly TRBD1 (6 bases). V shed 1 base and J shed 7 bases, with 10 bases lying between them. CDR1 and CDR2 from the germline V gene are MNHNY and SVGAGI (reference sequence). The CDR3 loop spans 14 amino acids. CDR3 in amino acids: CASSYLQGREKLFF. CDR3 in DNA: TGTGCCAGCAGTTACTTACAGGGTCGTGAAAAACTGTTTTTT.

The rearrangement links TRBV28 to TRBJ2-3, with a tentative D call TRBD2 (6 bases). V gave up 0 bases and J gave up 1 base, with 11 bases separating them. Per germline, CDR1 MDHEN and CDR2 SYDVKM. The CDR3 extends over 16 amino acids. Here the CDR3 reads CASSLWASDGTDTQYF. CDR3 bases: TGTGCCAGCAGTTTATGGGCTAGCGATGGCACAGATACGCAGTATTTT. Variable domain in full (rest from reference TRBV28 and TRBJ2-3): DVKVTQSSRYLVKRTGEKVFLECVQDMDHENMFWYRQDPGLGLRLIYFSYDVKMKEKGDIPEGYSVSREKKERFSLILESASTNQTSMYLCASSLWASDGTDTQYFGPGTRLTVL.

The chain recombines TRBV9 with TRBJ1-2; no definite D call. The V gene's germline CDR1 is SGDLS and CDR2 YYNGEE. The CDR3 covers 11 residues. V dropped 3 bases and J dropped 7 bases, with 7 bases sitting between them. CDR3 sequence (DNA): TGTGCCAGCAGCGGGGGAGGTGGCTACACCTTC. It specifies CASSGGGGYTF. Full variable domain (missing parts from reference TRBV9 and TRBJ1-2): DSGVTQTPKHLITATGQRVTLRCSPRSGDLSVYWYQQSLDQGLQFLIQYYNGEERAKGNILERFSAQQFPDLHSELNLSSLELGDSALYFCASSGGGGYTFGSGTRLTVV.